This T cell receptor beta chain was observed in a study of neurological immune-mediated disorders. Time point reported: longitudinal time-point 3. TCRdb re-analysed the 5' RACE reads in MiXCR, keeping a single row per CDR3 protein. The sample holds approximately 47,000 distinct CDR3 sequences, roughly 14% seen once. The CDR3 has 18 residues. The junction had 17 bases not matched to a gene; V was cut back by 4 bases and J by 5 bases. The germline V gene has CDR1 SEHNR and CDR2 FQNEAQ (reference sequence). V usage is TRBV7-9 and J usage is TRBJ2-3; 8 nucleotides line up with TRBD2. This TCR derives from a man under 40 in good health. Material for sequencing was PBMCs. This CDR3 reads CASSSRGRTGGRIDTQYF. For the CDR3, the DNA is TGTGCCAGCAGCTCCAGGGGCCGGACGGGCGGGAGGATAGATACGCAGTATTTT.